This entry describes one T cell receptor beta chain. Its antigen is not known. An immunoSEQ assay, version v3.0, was performed at survey level. Assay: immunoSEQ multiplex PCR; the TCRdb copy retains only in-frame clones and omits some. The table lists under 50,000 clones, about nine tenths of them singletons, with under 4.5% in the top ten. The source of the sample is a study of long-term antiretroviral therapy in people with HIV. Overall study results and limits: From about 2003 to 2018, blood was obtained, possibly while participants received older ART regimens.

Germline CDR1 is GTSNPN and CDR2 is SVGIG (reference sequence). This CDR3 contains 14 residues. The V segment lost 3 bases and the J segment 1 base; nucleotides outside the gene matches: 4. The sample consisted of unsorted PBMCs, taken 1.2 years after starting antiretroviral therapy. The chain combines TRBV30 with TRBJ2-3; 7 nucleotides agree with TRBD2. This TCR derives from a woman between 45 and 60 years old with HIV. The CDR3 DNA reads as TGTGCCTGGAGGGCAGCGGGGCGCACAGATACGCAGTATTTT. Protein product: CAWRAAGRTDTQYF.